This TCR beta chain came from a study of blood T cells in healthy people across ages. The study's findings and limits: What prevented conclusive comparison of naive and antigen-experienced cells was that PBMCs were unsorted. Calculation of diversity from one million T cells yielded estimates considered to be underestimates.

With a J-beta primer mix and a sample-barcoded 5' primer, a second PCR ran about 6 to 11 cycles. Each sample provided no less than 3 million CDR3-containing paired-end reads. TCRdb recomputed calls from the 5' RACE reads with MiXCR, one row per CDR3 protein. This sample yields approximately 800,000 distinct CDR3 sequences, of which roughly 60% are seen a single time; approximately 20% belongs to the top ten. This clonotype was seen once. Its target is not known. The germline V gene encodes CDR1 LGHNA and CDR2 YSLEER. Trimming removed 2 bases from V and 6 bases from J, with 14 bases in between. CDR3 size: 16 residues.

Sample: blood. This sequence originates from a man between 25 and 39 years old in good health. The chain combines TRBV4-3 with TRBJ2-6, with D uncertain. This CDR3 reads CASSQIMGLEANVLTF. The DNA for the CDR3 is TGCGCCAGCAGCCAAATCATGGGGTTGGAGGCCAACGTCCTGACTTTC.